These 8 T cell receptor beta chains came from one sample sequenced in a study of blood T cell repertoires in COVID-19. The data were produced by immunoSEQ multiplex PCR, yet TCRdb's version contains in-frame clones alone and is incomplete. Here the sample spans 200,000 to 300,000 clones, about 79% being singletons. Material: peripheral blood. These receptors were collected from a woman over 75 with acute or convalescent COVID-19.

The chain recombines TRBV5-1 with TRBJ1-6; 10 positions match TRBD1. The junction had 4 bases not matched to a gene; V was cut back by 2 bases and J by 8 bases. The CDR3 is 15 amino acids. In germline, CDR1 is SGHRS, CDR2 YFSETQ. Here the CDR3 DNA reads TGCGCCAGCAGCTTCAGACAGGGGGCGGATTCACCCCTCCACTTT. Protein product: CASSFRQGADSPLHF. The whole variable domain, remainder taken from reference TRBV5-1 and TRBJ1-6, is KAGVTQTPRYLIKTRGQQVTLSCSPISGHRSVSWYQQTPGQGLQFLFEYFSETQRNKGNFPGRFSGRQFSNSRSEMNVSTLELGDSALYLCASSFRQGADSPLHFGNGTRLTVT.

This clone has ten or more counts. The chain employs TRBV5-1 and TRBJ1-2, with D possibly TRBD1 on 6 matching bases. The V end was cut by 3 bases, the J end by 8 bases, with 11 bases between. CDR3 length: 12 residues. Germline-derived CDR1 and CDR2 are SGHRS and YFSETQ. The CDR3 DNA is TGCGCCAGCAGCTCTAGACAGGCCGGCTACACCTTC. Protein product: CASSSRQAGYTF.

The chain combines TRBV2 with TRBJ1-1; D call uncertain. Per the germline V gene, CDR1 is SNHLY and CDR2 is FYNNEI. The CDR3 has 15 residues. Trimming stripped 2 bases from V and 0 bases from J, with 10 bases between. The CDR3 protein is CASSERVQMNTEAFF. CDR3 nucleotide sequence: TGTGCCAGCAGTGAACGGGTGCAGATGAACACTGAAGCTTTCTTT.

This clone was observed a few times. This chain uses TRBV6-5 with TRBJ2-3, with 10 nucleotides matching TRBD1. J lost 6 bases, V lost 6 bases, and 6 bases had no gene match. There are 14 residues in the CDR3. Germline V lookup: CDR1 MNHEY, CDR2 SVGAGI. CDR3 bases: TGTGCCAGCAGCCCGGGACAGGGGTGGGATACGCAGTATTTT. This encodes CASSPGQGWDTQYF.

CDR3 amino acids: CASSVAGRTEAFF. The CDR3 DNA reads as TGTGCCAGCAGTGTGGCAGGGCGAACTGAAGCTTTCTTT. The V gene is TRBV2, the J gene TRBJ1-1; TRBD1 is a possible D gene (5 bases). Germline CDR1 is SNHLY and CDR2 is FYNNEI. V was clipped by 4 bases and J by 5 bases, with 11 bases between them. CDR3 size: 13 residues. Full variable domain (rest looked up from reference TRBV2 and TRBJ1-1): EPEVTQTPSHQVTQMGQEVILRCVPISNHLYFYWYRQILGQKVEFLVSFYNNEISEKSEIFDDQFSVERPDGSNFTLKIRSTKLEDSAMYFCASSVAGRTEAFFGQGTRLTVV.

The chain combines TRBV30 with TRBJ1-5; the D gene is possibly TRBD1 (6 bases). This CDR3 region has 13 residues. Per the germline V gene, CDR1 is GTSNPN and CDR2 is SVGIG (reference sequence). V dropped 5 bases and J dropped 6 bases, with 14 bases sitting between them. This CDR3 is CAWGSTGTQPQHF. In nucleotides, the CDR3 is TGTGCCTGGGGGTCCACAGGGACTCAGCCCCAGCATTTT.

This clone appeared a single time. The chain couples TRBV19 to TRBJ2-2; 7 nucleotides agree with TRBD2. With V trimmed by 6 bases and J by 3 bases, 4 bases remained unmatched. This CDR3 has 14 amino acids. Germline CDR1 is LNHDA and CDR2 is SQIVND (reference sequence). The CDR3 region has the DNA TGTGCCAGTAGGGCCCGGGAGGACACCGGGGAGCTGTTTTTT. This gives the protein CASRAREDTGELFF. Drawing the rest from reference TRBV19 and TRBJ2-2, the complete variable domain is DGGITQSPKYLFRKEGQNVTLSCEQNLNHDAMYWYRQDPGQGLRLIYYSQIVNDFQKGDIAEGYSVSREKKESFPLTVTSAQKNPTAFYLCASRAREDTGELFFGEGSRLTVL.

This chain links TRBV5-1 with TRBJ2-5, with 11 bases identical to TRBD2. CDR3 size: 16 residues. Germline trimming cut 0 bases from V and 4 bases from J; bases unmatched to any gene: 5. Germline lookup yields CDR1 SGHRS and CDR2 YFSETQ. The CDR3 sequence: CASSLEGLAGGETQYF. The CDR3 nucleotides read TGCGCCAGCAGCTTGGAAGGGCTAGCGGGGGGAGAGACCCAGTACTTC.